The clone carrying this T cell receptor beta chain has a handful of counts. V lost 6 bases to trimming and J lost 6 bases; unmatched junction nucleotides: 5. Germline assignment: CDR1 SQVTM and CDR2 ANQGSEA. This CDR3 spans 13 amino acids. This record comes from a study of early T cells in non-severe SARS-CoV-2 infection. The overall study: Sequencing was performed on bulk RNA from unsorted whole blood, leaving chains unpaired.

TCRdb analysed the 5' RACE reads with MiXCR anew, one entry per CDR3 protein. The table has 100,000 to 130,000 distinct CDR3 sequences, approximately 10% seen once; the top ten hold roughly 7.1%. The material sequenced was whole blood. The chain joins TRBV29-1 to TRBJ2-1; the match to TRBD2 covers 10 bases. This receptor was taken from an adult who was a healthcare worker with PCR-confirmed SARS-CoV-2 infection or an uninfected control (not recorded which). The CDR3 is CSVGLAATNEQFF. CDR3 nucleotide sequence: TGCAGCGTCGGACTAGCGGCCACCAATGAGCAGTTCTTC.